The entry below gives a single T cell receptor (beta chain) sequence along with its context. It has no known antigen specificity. Nothing much larger sits one base from this clone, and base qualities are not available. This specimen belongs to a study of shared clonotypes between healthy human individuals (dated by TCRdb to about 2020). Background for the entire study: Two women and three men aged 18 to 49 years were included in the cohort. Per donor, three plates each were used for CD4 naive and CD4 memory, two for CD8 naive, and one for CD8 memory. To estimate repertoire size and how much clonotypes are shared between individuals, the study performed deep sequencing of blood TCR repertoires from 4 to 6 healthy adults. Libraries were prepared and TCR repertoires were sequenced by different laboratories using diverse techniques, in order to increase sequencing depth and limit assay-specific biases. Leukapheresis yielded between about 0.94 and 9.5 billion PBMCs per donor.

CD8 naive samples consisted of CD45RO-negative cells that were positively selected for CCR7, yielding a CD45RA+CCR7+ population without TemRA cells. The donors were healthy, HIV-negative adults with no recently reported acute infections or vaccinations. Every donor was a Caucasian adult residing in Nashville, Tennessee, USA. Blood was obtained by leukapheresis, after which PBMCs were separated by Ficoll-Histopaque density gradient centrifugation and cryopreserved in liquid nitrogen vapor phase. Analytical flow cytometry was used to check the purity and quantity of every magnetically sorted T cell population. Genomic DNA was isolated from every sorted fraction and measured by UV absorbance on a Nanodrop 2000c. Trimming accounts for 5 bases at V and 6 bases at J, while the number of junction bases matched to no gene is 9. The CDR3 goes from the cysteine to the phenylalanine over 14 residues. Only the CDR3 part of the read is kept: 42 bases, read in frame from the first base. CDR1 and CDR2 (MNHEY, SMNVEV) derive from the germline V gene (reference sequence).

The full study reports these points: Naive subsets generally had larger estimated clonotype richness than memory subsets. The genetic and exposure-history diversity represented was limited by the small number of donors. When a few donors were compared, the shared fraction of clonotypes was about 5% for naive CD4, 3.5% for naive CD8, 2.3% for memory CD4, and 0.35% to 0.4% for memory CD8. Sampling was restricted to blood, and TCR repertoires in tissue are likely to differ from TCR repertoires in blood. Higher generation probabilities were observed for clonotypes shared by all four sorted-subset donors than for non-shared clonotypes. Pairwise subsampling led to the expectation that sequencing depth would affect the degree of clonotype sharing among donors. Rarefaction of sorted-subset datasets indicated incomplete sequencing despite the large sequencing depth.

Using the deep immunoSEQ assay, multiplex PCR amplified TCR CDR3 regions from genomic DNA. Extracted genomic DNA from each cell subset was spread evenly across all wells of several immunoSEQ 96-well plates, with each plate serving as a replicate. For sorted subsets, approximately 200 ng of genomic DNA, equivalent to roughly 33,000 T cell genomes, went into each replicate PCR. The purified libraries were quantified using a Qubit 3.0 fluorometer, sized with a Bioanalyzer 2100, and then quantified again using the KAPA Library Quantification kit. Every immunoSEQ 96-well plate was sequenced on a dedicated single-read 150-cycle Illumina NextSeq 550 flow cell. The study's processing was this. Because only junctional sequences without quality scores were contained in the immunoSEQ output, filtering matching that applied to full-length reads could not be performed. Sequences were annotated with PyIR, a Python wrapper for IgBLAST v1.9, and V/J genes and CDR3 were assigned using IMGT germline references. Any read was removed if the V/J assignment was weak (E-value above 1e-6), the CDR3 was missing, or the read contained stop codons, out-of-frame junctions, or ambiguous translated residues. V3J clonotypes were defined by identical inferred V gene, J gene, and CDR3 amino acid sequence. Percentage overlap between repertoires was computed as shared unique clonotypes divided by the size of the smaller repertoire. Three approaches were used to assess repertoire richness: RTK rarefaction, the Chao1 estimator, and Recon v2.1 estimates of unobserved clonotypes. Generation probabilities for all TCRbeta clonotypes obtained by the gDNA method from a handful of donors were computed using OLGA. TCRdb re-hosts the immuneACCESS table, in-frame sequences only. Its copies lack some clones; in the studies checked, an unresolved V gene accounts for under half of them, and the cause for the rest is not known. Clone size and the V and J calls come from that table; the DNA yielded D and trimming. For this sample there are roughly 1,800,000 clones; 85% to 95% appear just once. Of the sample, roughly 1.2% falls within the top ten clones.

The sequence joins TRBV27 to TRBJ1-2; 7 nucleotides in the junction match TRBD1. The TCR sequence derives from a man younger than 35 in good health. Sequencing was carried out using naive CD8+ T cells sorted from blood. This sample's cell subset or site label indicates: CD45RA+CCR7+. Here the CDR3 is given as CASSPWDSRNGYTF. In nucleotides, the sequence is TGTGCCAGCAGTCCCTGGGACAGTCGGAATGGCTACACCTTC.